This T cell receptor beta chain was identified in a study of cytomegalovirus exposure and HLA in healthy donors (dated by TCRdb to 2017 to 2019). Broadly, across the study: An earlier analysis of roughly 570 of the donors reported under 300 Gb of sequence data and 90 million to 120 million unique TCR beta sequences obtained from around 190 million T cells. Approximately 310 gigabases of sequencing data and about 92 million unique TCR sequences made up an early release that covered under 750 HLA-typed donors. Of the roughly 400 genotyped donors, 65% to 90% were placed in the genetic ancestry cluster associated with self-reported Caucasian donors. The study aimed to test whether cataloging public T cell receptors could reveal signatures of past pathogen exposure. The T cell repertoires of some 700 subjects were profiled by immunosequencing and related to cytomegalovirus serostatus. In addition to the first cohort of roughly 700 subjects, a separate validation cohort of 120 different subjects was used. To predict cytomegalovirus infection status, the study combined high-throughput TCR immunosequencing, statistical association of individual TCRs with disease status, and machine learning. A later analysis re-examined previously published TCR beta repertoires from several hundred donors and added high-resolution HLA genotyping to investigate patterns of TCR occurrence. The later analysis used no new phenotypic data to find candidate immune exposures, relying instead on TCR beta sequences and their occurrence across donors. An earlier analysis of roughly 600 of the donors used high-throughput TCR beta sequencing to judge whether each TCR beta V gene segment behaved as functional or pseudogenic. Donor age, sex, ethnicity and CMV serostatus were collected together with the repertoire data. In a later genetic analysis, genome-wide SNP genotypes for about 55% of the 666 donors were used, and that subset was treated as a discovery cohort. Every repertoire in the discovery cohort had been generated on one and the same sequencing platform. Both class I and class II loci were covered by HLA typing, at four-digit resolution. The number of typed donors differed by locus: roughly 629-640 for A, B, C, DRB1 and DQB1; 500 to 550 for DQA1; some 590 for DPA1; and some 450 for DPB1. Several DR-DQ haplotypes were treated as single units for association and clustering because of strong linkage in the cohort. Among 398 genotyped donors of the cohort, an average of 235,054 unique TCR beta nucleotide sequences were sequenced per donor, roughly 18% of them non-productive.

The study at large found these results: While some public TCRs were present in many individuals, most TCR sequences turned up only very rarely across donors. Linkage disequilibrium might explain the correlated functional status among segregating V segments, but an unknown experimental factor could not be ruled out. Specific HLA alleles were associated with 15,000 to 20,000 TCR beta sequences at a false discovery rate of 0.05 in a later analysis. A few of the identified cytomegalovirus-associated TCR beta chains were confirmed in vitro to be specific for cytomegalovirus antigens. A further reported finding was that TCR beta sequences accurately predicted the HLA-A and HLA-B alleles for most subjects in the first cohort. In a later analysis, HLA-associated TCR beta chains showed more clonal expansion and lower generation probabilities than non-associated chains that were equally common. An earlier analysis of approximately 600 of the donors showed that most TCR beta V segments appeared in productive rearrangements either about 90% or about 30% of the time, which broadly matched IMGT annotations. A cluster of highly shared sequence variants was judged likely to represent a technical artifact of the sequencing pipeline. In a later analysis, the rate of TCR association differed among HLA loci, with DRB1 alleles having the most associated TCRs and HLA-C alleles having the fewest. Because the 87-base-pair reads could not distinguish some IMGT-functional V segments, including TRBV6-2 and TRBV6-3, those segments were excluded. The authors suggested that the approach could potentially be extended to other disease states and immunological phenotypes. A later analysis found that most CMV-associated TCR beta chains appeared HLA-restricted, with HLA associations seemingly driven largely by CMV exposure. In both the original and validation cohorts, the classifier was reported to diagnose cytomegalovirus status with high specificity and sensitivity. In a later genetic analysis, a missense DCLRE1C variant was associated with V-gene and J-gene trimming of TCR beta chains, and the association was replicated in an independent cohort. A total of 164 TCR beta chains were listed by the study as associated with cytomegalovirus. A later analysis reported that several top co-occurrence clusters appeared linked to parvovirus B19, influenza, CMV and Epstein-Barr virus. Because HLA typing was unavailable for some donors at each locus, only the typed subset was used in association tests. Roughly uniform sequencing depth across donors was assumed in presence/absence analyses, although this assumption may not hold. Compared with the approximately 600-donor mean, donors in an Asian-associated ancestry cluster had fewer N-insertions in productive TCRs, according to a later genetic analysis. CMV serostatus was the only immune exposure information available for the cohort. Only TCR beta chains were sequenced in this cohort, and the absence of alpha or paired-chain data limited detectable features. Because counts were too low, some 16 rarely observed V segments, including chromosome 9 orphons, were excluded from the earlier analysis of several hundred of the donors. Assigning TCR associations to individual alleles was difficult when HLA alleles, especially DR and DQ, strongly co-occurred.

The cohort comprised some 700 healthy bone marrow donors. At the time of sampling, all cohort members were nominally healthy, though unrecorded immune exposures were likely present. The donor was CMV seronegative and belonged to the group of 352 seronegative cohort members. Each donor provided a peripheral blood sample, and peripheral blood mononuclear cells were used for TCR beta sequencing. The Qiagen DNeasy Blood Extraction Kit was used to extract genomic DNA from the blood cell samples. The germline V gene (reference sequence) specifies SEHNR as CDR1 and FQNEAQ as CDR2. Including cysteine and phenylalanine, the CDR3 has 15 amino acids. Left in the record is the CDR3 DNA by itself, 45 bases read in frame from the first base. The trim is 0 bases for V and 1 base for J, with a gap of 9 bases between the germline ends. Receptors were amplified or captured by the immunoSEQ multiplex PCR assay. A mixture of 60 forward primers for TCR Vbeta segments and 13 reverse primers for TCR Jbeta segments was used in the multiplex PCR. A multiplex PCR assay on genomic DNA amplified the CDR3 region of rearranged TCR beta genes. Amplified TCR beta libraries were sequenced as 87-base-pair reads on the Illumina HiSeq System. In the source study's methods: A later analysis tallied 75 million to 95 million unique TCR beta chains across the 666 repertoires, and some 10 million of those chains were shared by two or more donors. Raw reads were error-corrected and collapsed into unique sequences with a nearest-neighbor algorithm that merged closely related sequences to remove PCR and sequencing errors. Alignment of CDR3 sequences to IMGT reference sequences was used to assign V, D and J gene segments. For a sequence to be retained, a match of at least six nucleotides was required to both a V gene segment and a J gene segment. Rearrangements were classified as productive when the CDR3 lacked stop codons and remained in frame with V and J, and all other rearrangements were classified as non-productive. CDR3 was defined by IMGT convention, running from the second conserved V-encoded cysteine to the conserved J-encoded phenylalanine. Sequences without an unambiguous match to a single V gene segment were excluded from the earlier analysis of several hundred of the donors. In an earlier analysis of approximately 560 of the donors, a V segment was called functional when productive rearrangements were above 56.7%, and segregating when the standard deviation between donors exceeded 5%. A statistical classification framework was developed to diagnose cytomegalovirus status using the catalog of TCR beta chain sequences. In a later analysis, V and J genes were assigned by comparing TCR nucleotide sequences against IMGT/GENE-DB human TR gene sequences. The TCRdist pipeline was used in a later analysis to assign CDR3 sequences and most-parsimonious VDJ recombination scenarios. A later analysis defined each TCR beta chain by its CDR3 amino acid sequence plus V-gene family, and excluded reads lacking a unique V-gene family. A later analysis removed over 500 highly shared, low-generation-probability nucleotide sequences to deal with suspected cross-contamination and a sequencing artifact. In a later analysis, a clonal expansion index for each public chain was calculated from normalized within-repertoire ranks of inferred template counts. A later analysis computed generation probabilities with a VDJ recombination model fitted to out-of-frame rearrangements, and checked the results against IGoR. A later analysis scored TCR-TCR, TCR-HLA and TCR-CMV co-occurrence with hypergeometric tests, applying a repertoire-size bias correction to TCR pairs. In a later analysis, false discovery rates were estimated by permuting HLA or CMV assignments 20 times. A later analysis grouped co-occurring TCRs with DBSCAN, adding TCRdist sequence similarity when clustering within HLA-allele-positive subsets. Repertoires with fewer than 30,000 or more than 120,000 public chains were left out of co-occurrence clustering, as were a handful of repertoires with anomalous nucleotide sharing. TCRdb stores this immuneACCESS table with in-frame sequences only. Part of the clones is absent; in the studies checked, under half of the shortfall reflects unresolved V genes, and no reason is known for the rest. The V and J calls and the clone size are those of that table, but D and trimming were determined from the DNA. For this sample, the table gives roughly 43,000 clones. Of the sample, roughly 1% is held by the ten largest clones.

As concerns this clone: Its antigen is not yet known.

The sequencing input was PBMCs. The receptor's source is a woman aged 40-49 years in good health and CMV-seronegative. The chain is made from TRBV7-9 and TRBJ1-1; the best D guess is TRBD1, with 6 bases matching. The CDR3 amino acid sequence is: CASSLARGGNTEAFF. The DNA sequence is as follows: TGTGCCAGCAGCTTAGCGCGAGGGGGGAACACTGAAGCTTTCTTT.